Listed below are T cell receptor beta chains from one sample, sequenced in a study of blood T cell repertoires in COVID-19. Sequencing used immunoSEQ multiplex PCR; TCRdb keeps in-frame clones, though not all of them. The data show roughly 75,000 clones, with around 90% seen just once and less than 8.5% held by the top ten. Sequencing used peripheral blood. Source of these receptors: a human donor in a cohort sampled during active COVID-19. Both conserved end residues are part of each CDR3. The order of the fields is CDR3 length, D gene, J gene, clone size, V gene, CDR3 protein, CDR3 DNA. A D gene is named only where the DNA matches it firmly. A row's size may be missing; if present it is once, few, many or a size class.

18	NA	TRBJ2-7	NA	TRBV10-1	CASSEVPPPGRYSYEQYF	TGCGCCAGCAGTGAAGTCCCTCCCCCAGGGCGGTACTCCTACGAGCAGTACTTC
15	NA	TRBJ1-6	NA	TRBV6-2/TRBV6-3	CASSYSSVGNSPLHF	TGTGCCAGCAGTTACTCGAGCGTCGGAAATTCACCCCTCCACTTT
18	TRBD2	TRBJ2-5	NA	TRBV9	CASSGRGTSGGDWETQYF	TGTGCCAGCAGCGGACGAGGGACTAGCGGGGGGGATTGGGAGACCCAGTACTTC
13	TRBD1	TRBJ1-3	NA	TRBV10-3	CAIRGGAENTIYF	TGTGCCATCAGAGGGGGCGCGGAAAACACCATATATTTT
12	NA	TRBJ2-5	NA	TRBV3-1/TRBV3-2	CASSQLQETQYF	TGTGCCAGCAGCCAACTTCAAGAGACCCAGTACTTC
14	NA	TRBJ2-5	NA	TRBV7-9	CASSAWSARETQYF	TGTGCCAGCAGCGCCTGGAGTGCAAGAGAGACCCAGTACTTC
15	NA	TRBJ1-2	NA	TRBV30	CAWSGTGFPGYGYTF	TGTGCCTGGAGTGGAACAGGTTTCCCCGGATATGGCTACACCTTC
14	NA	TRBJ2-2	NA	TRBV24-1	CATSDYTGGVELFF	TGTGCCACCAGTGACTATACCGGGGGTGTGGAGCTGTTTTTT
15	TRBD1	TRBJ2-1	NA	TRBV11-2	CASSPGQGLRNEQFF	TGTGCCAGCAGCCCGGGACAGGGCTTAAGGAATGAGCAGTTCTTC
16	TRBD1	TRBJ1-3	NA	TRBV5-5	CASSIGQGASGNTIYF	TGTGCCAGCAGCATCGGACAGGGGGCGTCTGGAAACACCATATATTTT
17	NA	TRBJ2-2	NA	TRBV19	CASSADYQATNTGELFF	TGTGCCAGTAGTGCGGACTACCAAGCTACGAACACCGGGGAGCTGTTTTTT
12	NA	TRBJ1-1	once	TRBV3-1/TRBV3-2	CASSQDLREAFF	TGTGCCAGCAGCCAAGATCTTCGGGAAGCTTTCTTT
15	TRBD2	TRBJ2-7	NA	TRBV19	CASSPGGLAAYEQYF	TGTGCCAGTAGTCCAGGGGGACTAGCGGCCTACGAGCAGTACTTC
13	NA	TRBJ1-2	NA	TRBV5-4	CASSLEGVWGYTF	TGTGCCAGCAGCTTGGAGGGAGTTTGGGGCTACACCTTC
14	NA	TRBJ2-7	NA	TRBV19	CASSIGGRPYEQYF	TGTGCCAGTAGTATAGGTGGCAGGCCCTACGAGCAGTACTTC
14	TRBD1	TRBJ2-3	NA	TRBV5-6	CASSQGARTDTQYF	TGTGCCAGCAGCCAGGGGGCCCGCACAGATACGCAGTATTTT
16	TRBD2	TRBJ2-5	NA	TRBV4-2	CASSQGLAGGRETQYF	TGTGCCAGCAGCCAAGGACTAGCGGGGGGGCGGGAGACCCAGTACTTC
14	TRBD1	TRBJ1-1	NA	TRBV2	CASSATGRDTEAFF	TGTGCCAGCAGTGCGACAGGGCGGGACACTGAAGCTTTCTTT
14	TRBD1	TRBJ1-1	NA	TRBV18	CASSRQGLNTEAFF	TGTGCCAGCTCACGACAGGGGTTGAACACTGAAGCTTTCTTT
19	NA	TRBJ1-3	NA	TRBV4-2	CASSQPGAGGRTAGNTIYF	TGTGCCAGCAGCCAGCCGGGGGCGGGGGGGAGAACTGCTGGAAACACCATATATTTT
12	NA	TRBJ1-5	once	TRBV10-2	CASRDSDQPQHF	TGCGCCAGCAGGGACAGTGATCAGCCCCAGCATTTT
16	TRBD2	TRBJ2-5	NA	TRBV7-8	CASSLGLAGGDETQYF	TGTGCCAGCAGCTTAGGTCTGGCGGGGGGCGACGAGACCCAGTACTTC